This is a list of T cell receptor beta chains from one sample in a study of T cell responses to AZD1222 COVID-19 vaccine. This table comes from immunoSEQ multiplex PCR, and its TCRdb copy is limited to in-frame clones, with some not included. The sample has 250,000 to 300,000 clones, 94% seen once. The source material was peripheral blood, sampled 28 days after the second AZD1222 dose. The receptors stem from an adult who received the AZD1222 COVID-19 vaccine. The CDR3 runs from the conserved cysteine through the conserved F or W. Fields, in order: J gene, V gene, D gene, CDR3 DNA, CDR3 protein. The D gene is left open where the match is weak.

J: TRBJ2-3; V: TRBV5-1; D: -; DNA: TGCGCCAGCAGGTCGGAAACGTCGGCGGATACGCAGTATTTT; CDR3: CASRSETSADTQYF
J: TRBJ1-5; V: TRBV3-1/TRBV3-2; D: -; DNA: TGTGCCAGCAGCGGGCACAAAATGGAGCCCCAGCATTTT; CDR3: CASSGHKMEPQHF
J: TRBJ2-1; V: TRBV2; D: -; DNA: TGTGCCAGCAGTGCTTGGGCGGGGGCCAACAATGAGCAGTTCTTC; CDR3: CASSAWAGANNEQFF
J: TRBJ1-5; V: TRBV6-5; D: -; DNA: TGTGCCAGCACTCCGACACTGGAGGAGCCCCAGCATTTT; CDR3: CASTPTLEEPQHF
J: TRBJ2-2; V: TRBV2; D: -; DNA: TGTGCCAGCACCGAAGAGGCAGGGGTGGGCGGGGAGCTGTTTTTT; CDR3: CASTEEAGVGGELFF
J: TRBJ1-1; V: TRBV7-3; D: -; DNA: TGTGCCAGCAGCTCAACTTGGAACACTGAAGCTTTCTTT; CDR3: CASSSTWNTEAFF
J: TRBJ1-2; V: TRBV4-3; D: -; DNA: TGCGCCAGCAGCCAAGATGGGGCGAGGTCTGGCTACACCTTC; CDR3: CASSQDGARSGYTF
J: TRBJ1-3; V: TRBV9; D: -; DNA: TGTGCCAGCAGCGTCAATTCCAACTCTGGAAACACCATATATTTT; CDR3: CASSVNSNSGNTIYF
J: TRBJ1-1; V: TRBV19; D: -; DNA: TGTGCCAGTACTAACCTGGGACGCACAACTGAAGCTTTCTTT; CDR3: CASTNLGRTTEAFF
J: TRBJ2-2; V: TRBV7-9; D: TRBD2; DNA: TGTGCCAGCAGGACACTAGCGGGGGCCGAGAACACCGGGGAGCTGTTTTTT; CDR3: CASRTLAGAENTGELFF
J: TRBJ1-2; V: TRBV18; D: -; DNA: TGTGCCAGCTCACCACTTAGGGGCTATGGCTACACCTTC; CDR3: CASSPLRGYGYTF
J: TRBJ1-5; V: TRBV2; D: -; DNA: TGTGCCAGCAGTCTCCGGGACATTACCACTTATAGCAATCAGCCCCAGCATTTT; CDR3: CASSLRDITTYSNQPQHF
J: TRBJ1-4; V: TRBV20-1; D: -; DNA: TGCAGTGCTAGCGGGTGGGAAAAACTGTTTTTT; CDR3: CSASGWEKLFF
J: TRBJ2-2; V: TRBV3-1/TRBV3-2; D: -; DNA: TGTGCCAGCAGCCAACACCCGGGGGTAAACACCGGGGAGCTGTTTTTT; CDR3: CASSQHPGVNTGELFF
J: TRBJ1-3; V: TRBV9; D: -; DNA: TGTGCCAGCAGCGTAGGGGGGGTCTCTGGAAACACCATATATTTT; CDR3: CASSVGGVSGNTIYF
J: TRBJ1-1; V: TRBV9; D: -; DNA: TGTGCCAGCAGCGTCGGTCTGGCGAACACTGAAGCTTTCTTT; CDR3: CASSVGLANTEAFF
J: TRBJ2-2; V: TRBV24-1; D: TRBD1; DNA: TGTGCCACCAGTGATCCCGGGACAGGGAACACCGGGGAGCTGTTTTTT; CDR3: CATSDPGTGNTGELFF
J: TRBJ2-2; V: TRBV7-8; D: TRBD2; DNA: TGTGCCAGCAGCACTAGCGGGAACACCGGGGAGCTGTTTTTT; CDR3: CASSTSGNTGELFF
J: TRBJ1-5; V: TRBV7-9; D: -; DNA: TGTGCCAGCAGCTTTAGTAGCAATCAGCCCCAGCATTTT; CDR3: CASSFSSNQPQHF
J: TRBJ2-7; V: TRBV2; D: TRBD1; DNA: TGTGCCAGCAGTCGACCGGGACAGCCTTCCGAGCAGTACTTC; CDR3: CASSRPGQPSEQYF
J: TRBJ2-1; V: TRBV28; D: -; DNA: TGTGCCAGCAGTCAAACAAACCTGGAGCAGTTCTTC; CDR3: CASSQTNLEQFF
J: TRBJ2-7; V: TRBV29-1; D: -; DNA: TGCAGCGTTGCCACAGGGACGGTCAAGAGCGAGCAGTACTTC; CDR3: CSVATGTVKSEQYF
J: TRBJ2-1; V: TRBV27; D: TRBD2; DNA: TGTGCCAGCAGTCAGACTAGCGGGGCTTACAATGAGCAGTTCTTC; CDR3: CASSQTSGAYNEQFF
J: TRBJ2-1; V: TRBV9; D: -; DNA: TGTGCCAGCAGCGTAGCCGGAGGCAATGAGCAGTTCTTC; CDR3: CASSVAGGNEQFF
J: TRBJ2-7; V: TRBV19; D: -; DNA: TGTGCCAGTAGCTACATCCAGGGTAACGAGCAGTACTTC; CDR3: CASSYIQGNEQYF